What follows is one TCR beta chain and its context. What it recognizes is unknown. The sample has other DNA sequences that encode this CDR3 too. This entry belongs to a study of cytomegalovirus exposure and HLA in healthy donors. Whole-study findings and limits: Analysis was carried out at a later point, and it linked a missense DCLRE1C variant to TCR beta V- and J-gene trimming. Across HLA loci, a later analysis found differing TCR association rates, with DRB1 most and HLA-C fewest. Within an earlier analysis, most TCR beta V segments proved productive either about 87% or about 30% of the time.

Primers for the PCR totalled 60 Vbeta and 13 Jbeta. Some clones are missing from TCRdb's copy, which holds only in-frame ones; the method was immunoSEQ multiplex PCR. The sample has 150,000 to 200,000 clones; roughly 80% are singletons. The CDR3 runs 13 residues. Germline V gene sequence: CDR1 SQVTM, CDR2 ANQGSEA. Trimming cost V 5 bases and J 5 bases; bases outside gene matches: 6. The sequenced sample was PBMCs. The receptor's source is a woman between 45 and 65 years old in good health and CMV-seronegative. This chain joins TRBV29-1 and TRBJ1-1; 9 bases are shared with TRBD1. The CDR3: CSVSGTGRTEAFF. CDR3 DNA: TGCAGCGTTTCCGGGACAGGGAGAACTGAAGCTTTCTTT.